This T cell receptor beta chain was profiled in a study of blood T cell repertoires in COVID-19. Assay used: immunoSEQ multiplex PCR; TCRdb lists only in-frame clones, some missing. The sample gives under 200,000 clones, about 85% of which show up once; around 8.4% is in the top ten. Germline values: CDR1 SEHNR, CDR2 FQNEAQ (reference sequence). The CDR3 is 12 amino acids. Deletions cut 7 bases from V and 4 bases from J, with 11 bases between. The sample consisted of peripheral blood. The TCR was taken from a woman of 80 years or more with COVID-19, enrolled during active disease. The gene calls are TRBV7-9 and TRBJ2-7; D uncertain. CDR3 DNA sequence: TGTGCCAGCAATTCAGGCCCATACGAGCAGTACTTC. This encodes CASNSGPYEQYF.